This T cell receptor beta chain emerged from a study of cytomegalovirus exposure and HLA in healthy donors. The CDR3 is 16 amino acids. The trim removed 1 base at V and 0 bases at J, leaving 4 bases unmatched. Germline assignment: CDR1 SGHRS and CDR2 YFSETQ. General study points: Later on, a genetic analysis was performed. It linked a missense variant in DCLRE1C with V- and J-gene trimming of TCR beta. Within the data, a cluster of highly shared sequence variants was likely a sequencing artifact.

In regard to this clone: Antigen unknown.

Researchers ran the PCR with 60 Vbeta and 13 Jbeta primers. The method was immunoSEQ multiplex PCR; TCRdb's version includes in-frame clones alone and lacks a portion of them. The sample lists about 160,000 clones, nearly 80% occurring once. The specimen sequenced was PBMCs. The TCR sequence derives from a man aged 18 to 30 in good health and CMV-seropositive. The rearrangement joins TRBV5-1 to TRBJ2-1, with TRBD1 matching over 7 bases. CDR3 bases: TGCGCCAGCAGCTTGAGACAGGGAAGCTCCTACAATGAGCAGTTCTTC. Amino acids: CASSLRQGSSYNEQFF.